This T cell receptor beta chain derives from a study of CD8 T cells in Susac syndrome. A quantity of about 0.5 to 1 ug RNA underwent reverse transcription using random hexamers. Across 54 Vbeta and 13 Jbeta, immunoSEQ multiplex PCR amplified TCR beta CDR3. MiXCR was run by TCRdb on the immunoSEQ multiplex PCR reads, yielding one entry per CDR3 protein. The data show 90,000 to 150,000 distinct CDR3 sequences, with approximately 90% seen just once and about 0.11% held by the top ten. The CDR3 runs 14 residues. V was trimmed by 5 bases and J by 2 bases, leaving 10 bases between them. Germline values: CDR1 PRHDT, CDR2 FYEKMQ (reference sequence). Healthy donors formed controls matched for age and sex.

The V call is TRBV13, the J call TRBJ1-5, with a tentative D call TRBD1 (6 bases). The specimen sequenced was CD8+ T cells from PBMCs. This receptor was identified in a human donor in good health. The CDR3 DNA is TGTGCCAGCAGCCGAAGGGGGGGCAATCAGCCCCAGCATTTT. This translates into CASSRRGGNQPQHF.